Listed below are T cell receptor beta chains from one sample, sequenced in a study of T-cell reconstitution after alpha-beta-depleted transplantation in children. TCRdb used MiXCR to reprocess the PCR reads, holding one entry per CDR3 protein. The top ten clones hold approximately 1% of a sample with about 640,000 distinct CDR3 sequences, over 15% of them seen once. Sequenced material: PBMCs from the stem cell graft donor, taken from the stem cell graft. Source of these receptors: a human donor who donated a stem cell graft to a child with acute myeloid leukemia. CDR3s include the opening cysteine and the closing phenylalanine or tryptophan. Each record gives: D gene, V gene, clone size, J gene, CDR3 protein, CDR3 DNA. A D gene is named only where the DNA matches it firmly. Clone size, where shown, is once, few, many, or a class for clones that have expanded.

>-|TRBV7-2|-|TRBJ1-2
CASSLGTQLYGYTF
TGTGCCAGCAGCTTGGGCACACAGCTCTATGGCTACACCTTC
>-|TRBV5-1|many|TRBJ1-5
CASSPREGQPQHF
TGCGCCAGCAGCCCGAGGGAGGGTCAGCCCCAGCATTTT
>TRBD2|TRBV7-3|-|TRBJ2-1
CASSYQLAGGNEQFF
TGTGCCAGCAGCTATCAGTTAGCGGGGGGGAATGAGCAGTTCTTC
>-|TRBV25-1|many|TRBJ1-1
CASSELLGRTEAFF
TGTGCCAGCAGTGAATTATTAGGGAGGACTGAAGCTTTCTTT
>TRBD2|TRBV20-1|-|TRBJ2-1
CSARPSGTSGFLSYNDQFF
TGCAGTGCTAGGCCGTCCGGGACTAGCGGTTTCCTCTCCTACAATGACCAGTTCTTC
>-|TRBV7-6|-|TRBJ2-1
CASSSSRGGMRNEQFF
TGTGCCAGCAGCTCTAGCAGGGGGGGAATGAGGAATGAGCAGTTCTTC
>-|TRBV20-1|many|TRBJ1-2
CSARQGYGGYTF
TGCAGTGCTAGACAAGGGTATGGTGGCTACACCTTC
>-|TRBV6-5|few|TRBJ2-1
CASSYSNRGRDEQFF
TGTGCCAGCAGTTACTCGAATCGGGGTCGGGATGAGCAGTTCTTC
>-|TRBV12-3/TRBV12-4|few|TRBJ1-1
CASKKRMNTEAFF
TGTGCCAGCAAGAAGAGAATGAACACTGAAGCTTTCTTT
>-|TRBV15|-|TRBJ1-5
CATSRVYDSNQPQHF
TGTGCCACCAGCAGAGTGTACGATAGCAATCAGCCCCAGCATTTT
>-|TRBV7-9|-|TRBJ2-1
CASSLFDEGYNEQFF
TGTGCCAGCAGCTTATTTGACGAAGGGTACAATGAGCAGTTCTTC
>-|TRBV24-1|-|TRBJ2-5
CATMGGDGETQYF
TGTGCCACCATGGGGGGAGACGGTGAGACCCAGTACTTC
>TRBD2|TRBV7-9|many|TRBJ2-1
CASRTSGGANEQFF
TGTGCCAGCAGGACTAGCGGGGGGGCCAATGAGCAGTTCTTC
>TRBD1|TRBV7-3|few|TRBJ1-5
CARGDRGHVDNQPQHF
TGTGCCAGGGGTGACAGGGGGCACGTGGACAATCAGCCCCAGCATTTT
>-|TRBV5-1|many|TRBJ2-3
CASSLGGTPSTDTQYF
TGCGCCAGCAGCTTGGGTGGGACTCCAAGCACAGATACGCAGTATTTT
>TRBD1|TRBV28|once|TRBJ2-1
CASSPRQGGSSYNEQFF
TGTGCCAGCAGTCCCAGACAGGGTGGGAGCTCCTACAATGAGCAGTTCTTC
>TRBD2|TRBV6-4|few|TRBJ2-1
CASSDGSGGPYNEQFF
TGTGCCAGCAGTGACGGGAGCGGGGGCCCCTACAATGAGCAGTTCTTC
>-|TRBV20-1|-|TRBJ2-6
CSAHPSSAGDRSGANVLTF
TGCAGTGCCCACCCCTCATCGGCAGGGGACCGCTCTGGGGCCAACGTCCTGACTTTC
>-|TRBV18|many|TRBJ2-6
CASSPPSSGANVLTF
TGTGCCAGCTCACCACCGTCGTCTGGGGCCAACGTCCTGACTTTC
>-|TRBV7-2|many|TRBJ1-1
CASSLAGENTEAFF
TGTGCCAGCAGCTTAGCGGGAGAGAACACTGAAGCTTTCTTT
>TRBD1|TRBV12-3/TRBV12-4|-|TRBJ1-3
CASSLSQGAMAGNTIYF
TGTGCCAGCAGTTTGTCACAGGGGGCAATGGCTGGAAACACCATATATTTT
>TRBD2|TRBV12-3/TRBV12-4|many|TRBJ2-1
CASSFQRGAYNEQFF
TGTGCCAGCAGTTTTCAGCGGGGGGCTTACAATGAGCAGTTCTTC
>TRBD1|TRBV12-3/TRBV12-4|many|TRBJ2-1
CASSFGQGADEQFF
TGTGCCAGCAGTTTTGGGCAGGGGGCAGATGAGCAGTTCTTC
>-|TRBV29-1|few|TRBJ2-3
CSVQQANTQYF
TGCAGCGTTCAACAGGCTAATACGCAGTATTTT
>-|TRBV12-3/TRBV12-4|-|TRBJ2-5
CASKNRAQETQYF
TGTGCCAGCAAGAACAGGGCCCAAGAGACCCAGTACTTC
>TRBD2|TRBV12-3/TRBV12-4|many|TRBJ2-1
CASSLIAGEQFF
TGTGCCAGCAGCTTAATAGCGGGGGAGCAGTTCTTC
>TRBD1|TRBV7-9|few|TRBJ2-1
CASSDNWGQGGDEQFF
TGTGCCAGCAGCGACAATTGGGGACAGGGAGGAGATGAGCAGTTCTTC
>-|TRBV7-8|few|TRBJ2-1
CAISGADEQFF
TGTGCCATCTCGGGTGCCGATGAGCAGTTCTTC
>-|TRBV29-1|many|TRBJ2-5
CSVVGADQETQYF
TGCAGCGTTGTGGGAGCGGACCAAGAGACCCAGTACTTC
>-|TRBV12-3/TRBV12-4|many|TRBJ2-5
CASSGTKETQYF
TGTGCCAGCAGTGGGACGAAAGAGACCCAGTACTTC
>-|TRBV29-1|many|TRBJ2-1
CSFRDYNEQFF
TGCAGCTTCAGGGATTACAATGAGCAGTTCTTC
>-|TRBV6-4|many|TRBJ2-2
CASSDRDGTGELFF
TGTGCCAGCAGTGACAGGGACGGTACCGGGGAGCTGTTTTTT
>-|TRBV7-9|many|TRBJ2-3
CASSSTDTDSFTDTQYF
TGTGCCAGCAGCTCCACGGATACGGACAGCTTCACAGATACGCAGTATTTT
>TRBD2|TRBV20-1|many|TRBJ2-1
CSAPGTSGGFAAEQFF
TGCAGTGCTCCCGGGACTAGCGGGGGGTTTGCGGCTGAGCAGTTCTTC
>-|TRBV12-3/TRBV12-4|many|TRBJ1-5
CASSRTGYNQPQHF
TGTGCCAGCAGCCGAACAGGTTACAATCAGCCCCAGCATTTT
>-|TRBV5-1|-|TRBJ2-6
CASSLGGALRSGANVLTF
TGCGCCAGCAGCTTGGGGGGGGCCCTCCGCTCTGGGGCCAACGTCCTGACTTTC
>TRBD1|TRBV11-1|few|TRBJ1-5
CASSPDRGLDQPQHF
TGTGCCAGCAGCCCGGACAGGGGGCTCGATCAGCCCCAGCATTTT
>-|TRBV7-3|few|TRBJ1-1
CASSQRTLSEAFF
TGTGCCAGCAGCCAAAGGACACTATCTGAAGCTTTCTTT
>-|TRBV10-3|few|TRBJ2-2
CAISDPDRANGANTGELFF
TGTGCCATCAGTGACCCCGATCGGGCGAACGGGGCGAACACCGGGGAGCTGTTTTTT
>-|TRBV20-1|many|TRBJ1-5
CSANSGDKPYSNQPQHF
TGCAGTGCTAACTCAGGGGATAAGCCGTATAGCAATCAGCCCCAGCATTTT
>TRBD1|TRBV10-2|many|TRBJ2-1
CASSARDSTQFF
TGCGCCAGCAGTGCCAGGGACAGCACGCAGTTCTTC
>-|TRBV20-1|many|TRBJ2-1
CSARDGTGPNYNEQFF
TGCAGTGCTAGAGATGGTACGGGGCCAAACTACAATGAGCAGTTCTTC
>-|TRBV20-1|many|TRBJ2-3
CSASFGGQGIGTQYF
TGCAGTGCTAGTTTTGGGGGGCAGGGAATCGGGACGCAGTATTTT
>-|TRBV28|few|TRBJ1-1
CASSLAGWPEAFF
TGTGCCAGCAGTTTGGCAGGGTGGCCTGAAGCTTTCTTT
>-|TRBV20-1|many|TRBJ1-2
CSANRHSTYGYTF
TGCAGTGCTAACAGGCATAGCACCTATGGCTACACCTTC
>-|TRBV7-9|once|TRBJ1-3
CASSLDRLHTIYF
TGTGCCAGCAGCTTAGACAGGCTACACACCATATATTTT
>-|TRBV21-1|-|TRBJ2-5
CASSKVGDRPPRETQYF
TGTGCCAGCAGCAAAGTGGGGGACAGGCCCCCAAGAGAGACCCAGTACTTC
>TRBD1|TRBV20-1|many|TRBJ2-4
CSARDRGHGNIQYF
TGCAGTGCTAGAGACAGGGGGCATGGAAACATTCAGTACTTC
>-|TRBV12-3/TRBV12-4|many|TRBJ1-5
CASSPTGMVQPQHF
TGTGCCAGCAGTCCCACAGGGATGGTTCAGCCCCAGCATTTT